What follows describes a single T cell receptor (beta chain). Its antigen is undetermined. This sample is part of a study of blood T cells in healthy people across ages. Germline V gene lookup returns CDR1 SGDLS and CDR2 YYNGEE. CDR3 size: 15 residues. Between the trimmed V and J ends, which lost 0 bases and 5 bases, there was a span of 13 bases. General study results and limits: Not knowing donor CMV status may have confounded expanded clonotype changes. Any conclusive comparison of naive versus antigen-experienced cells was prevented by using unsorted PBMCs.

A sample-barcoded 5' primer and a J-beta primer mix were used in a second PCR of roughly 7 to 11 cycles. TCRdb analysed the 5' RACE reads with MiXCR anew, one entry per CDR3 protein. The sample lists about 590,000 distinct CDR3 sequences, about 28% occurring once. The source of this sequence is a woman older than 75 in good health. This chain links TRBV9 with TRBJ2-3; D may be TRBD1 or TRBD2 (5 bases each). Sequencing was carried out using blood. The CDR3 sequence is CASSVGIGTLDTQYF. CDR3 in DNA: TGTGCCAGCAGCGTAGGGATAGGGACCTTAGATACGCAGTATTTT.